The next 28 T cell receptor beta chains were all read from a single sample in a study of shared clonotypes between healthy human individuals. Naive CD8 cells were CD45RO-negative, positively selected for CCR7, excluding terminally differentiated effector memory CD45RA+ cells. Some clones are missing from TCRdb's copy, which holds only in-frame ones; the method was immunoSEQ multiplex PCR. The data contain about 2.2 million clones, just under 95% of them singletons. Sample: naive CD8+ T cells from PBMCs. Receptors originate from a man between 18 and 35 years old in good health. Some clones in this sample may be carry-over from other donors' samples.

This chain connects TRBV5-1 to TRBJ1-3; 10 bases are shared with TRBD1. The CDR3 contains 15 residues. Germline assignment: CDR1 SGHRS and CDR2 YFSETQ. V lost 3 bases to trimming and J lost 3 bases; unmatched junction nucleotides: 3. CDR3 region: CASSSGQGGGNTIYF. The CDR3 bases are TGCGCCAGCAGCTCAGGACAGGGGGGTGGAAACACCATATATTTT.

The rearrangement joins TRBV7-9 to TRBJ2-7, with no clear D. The germline CDR1 and CDR2 sequences are SEHNR and FQNEAQ (reference sequence). Deletions cut 4 bases from V and 3 bases from J, with 19 bases between. This CDR3 has 16 amino acids. The CDR3 is CASSSTFGWEGYEQYF. The CDR3 nucleotides read TGTGCCAGCAGCTCTACCTTCGGCTGGGAAGGCTACGAGCAGTACTTC.

The chain uses TRBV2 and TRBJ2-2; D is perhaps TRBD1 or TRBD2 (5 bases each). The V end was cut by 6 bases, the J end by 5 bases, with 19 bases between. Germline V gene data show CDR1 as SNHLY and CDR2 as FYNNEI. The length of the CDR3 is 16 residues. The CDR3 reads CASRDKSGTLTGELFF. The CDR3 DNA reads TGTGCCAGCAGAGATAAATCCGGGACCTTGACCGGGGAGCTGTTTTTT.

This clone was counted once. The J gene is TRBJ2-7, the V gene TRBV7-9, with TRBD2 identical over 13 bases. CDR3 size: 15 residues. From germline, CDR1 is SEHNR and CDR2 FQNEAQ (reference sequence). The junction had 5 bases not matched to a gene; V was cut back by 5 bases and J by 4 bases. CDR3 sequence (DNA): TGTGCCAGCAGCGGCTGGACTAGCGGGAGATACGAGCAGTACTTC. It is translated as CASSGWTSGRYEQYF.

V usage is TRBV28 and J usage is TRBJ2-7; 8 bases match TRBD2. The V gene end was trimmed by 3 bases and the J gene end by 2 bases; junction bases not matched to a gene: 9. The CDR3 extends over 16 amino acids. Germline CDR1 and CDR2: MDHEN and SYDVKM. In DNA form, the CDR3 reads TGTGCCAGCAGTTTCGGTTGGCGGGAGGTAACCTACGAGCAGTACTTC. Translated: CASSFGWREVTYEQYF.

This clone was recorded once. This chain links TRBV7-2 with TRBJ1-5; D unresolved. The CDR3 contains 14 residues. Germline CDR1 SGHTA, CDR2 FQGNSA. Trimming stripped 1 base from V and 6 bases from J, with 10 bases between. This chain's CDR3 is CASSLVLNSQPQHF. The CDR3 DNA sequence: TGTGCCAGCAGCTTAGTTCTGAACAGTCAGCCCCAGCATTTT.

The gene calls are TRBV7-9 and TRBJ1-1; the D gene is possibly TRBD1 (5 bases). The ends were cut back, 1 base at V and 4 bases at J, with 13 bases in the middle. Germline V gene data show CDR1 as SEHNR and CDR2 as FQNEAQ (reference sequence). This CDR3 has 15 amino acids. CDR3 sequence: CASSLVVRAATEAFF. DNA of the CDR3: TGTGCCAGCAGCTTAGTGGTCAGGGCCGCCACTGAAGCTTTCTTT.

The V gene is TRBV6-5, the J gene TRBJ1-1; D perhaps matches TRBD1 (5 bases). Looked up from germline, CDR1 is MNHEY and CDR2 is SVGAGI. The CDR3 sequence is 15 residues long. V was pared by 6 bases and J by 1 base, with 15 bases between. CDR3 loop: CASRPGGEWNTEAFF. The CDR3 nucleotides read TGTGCCAGCAGGCCCGGGGGGGAATGGAACACTGAAGCTTTCTTT.

This chain links TRBV7-6 with TRBJ2-3, with 11 bases fitting TRBD1. Trimming took 4 bases from V and 5 from J; bases not matched to a gene: 5. In germline, CDR1 is SGHVS, CDR2 FNYEAQ. CDR3 size: 15 residues. The CDR3 DNA is TGTGCCAGCAGCTACGGACAGGGGGCGGGAGATACGCAGTATTTT. This encodes CASSYGQGAGDTQYF.

V usage is TRBV6-1 and J usage is TRBJ1-5; D is unclear. The CDR3 length is 16 residues. V dropped 4 bases and J dropped 2 bases, with 15 bases sitting between them. CDR1 and CDR2 (germline): MNHNS, SASEGT. The DNA for the CDR3 is TGTGCCAGCAGTGGATTTTCTCCGGGAGGCAATCAGCCCCAGCATTTT. This sequence encodes CASSGFSPGGNQPQHF.

This chain joins TRBV11-3 and TRBJ1-2; perhaps TRBD1 as D (5 bases). There are 14 residues in the CDR3. The germline gives CDR1 SGHNT, CDR2 YENEEA. V was clipped by 7 bases and J by 8 bases, with 20 bases between them. Here the CDR3 reads CASKPRGGKQGYTF. Here the CDR3 DNA reads TGTGCCAGCAAGCCGCGGGGGGGAAAACAGGGCTACACCTTC.

This clone was picked up one time. The genes are TRBV7-9 and TRBJ2-1, with 8 nucleotides matching TRBD1. V shed 5 bases and J 8 bases; nucleotides not matched to a gene: 11. Germline V CDR1 and CDR2: SEHNR, FQNEAQ (reference sequence). The CDR3 spans 15 residues. The CDR3 is CASSRDRYPSDEQFF. DNA of the CDR3: TGTGCCAGCAGCCGGGACAGGTACCCGTCCGATGAGCAGTTCTTC.

This chain connects TRBV7-6 to TRBJ2-7; 10 nucleotides match TRBD1. This CDR3 spans 16 amino acids. With 2 bases clipped from V and 3 bases from J, the junction kept 7 bases outside the gene matches. Germline assignment: CDR1 SGHVS and CDR2 FNYEAQ. This CDR3 is CASSLFLGQGDYEQYF. The CDR3 DNA reads as TGTGCCAGCAGCTTATTCCTCGGACAGGGGGACTACGAGCAGTACTTC.

The genes are TRBV27 and TRBJ2-7; weak D call: TRBD1 (6 bases). V shed 4 bases and J shed 6 bases, with 19 bases lying between them. Germline V gene data show CDR1 as MNHEY and CDR2 as SMNVEV (reference sequence). This CDR3 comprises 15 residues. The CDR3 loop is CASSSPLKGDGEQYF. CDR3 nucleotide sequence: TGTGCCAGCAGTTCCCCTTTGAAGGGGGACGGCGAGCAGTACTTC.

V gene TRBV9 combines with J gene TRBJ2-3; weak D call: TRBD2 (5 bases). The CDR3 consists of 14 residues. V was clipped by 3 bases and J by 6 bases, with 14 bases between them. Germline V gene data show CDR1 as SGDLS and CDR2 as YYNGEE. The CDR3 loop is CASSGARGLDTQYF. The CDR3 DNA sequence: TGTGCCAGCAGCGGGGCCCGGGGTCTGGATACGCAGTATTTT.

The chain is built from TRBV6-5 and TRBJ2-6; 8 bases are a match to TRBD1. The CDR3 sequence is 15 residues long. V shed 9 bases and J 5 bases; nucleotides not matched to a gene: 9. CDR1 is MNHEY and CDR2 is SVGAGI in the germline V gene. The CDR3 sequence: CASRPDREWANVLTF. CDR3 nucleotides: TGTGCCAGTCGCCCGGACAGGGAGTGGGCCAACGTCCTGACTTTC.

The rearrangement uses TRBV5-6 and TRBJ2-1, with D possibly called TRBD1 or TRBD2 (5 bases each). The length of the CDR3 is 12 residues. V was clipped by 4 bases and J by 8 bases, with 10 bases between them. Germline loops: CDR1 SGHDT, CDR2 YYEEEE. The CDR3 sequence is CASSLSGHEQFF. The DNA for the CDR3 is TGTGCCAGCAGCCTATCGGGGCATGAGCAGTTCTTC.

The V gene is TRBV11-2, the J gene TRBJ2-7; no clear D. The ends were cut back, 5 bases at V and 4 bases at J, with 9 bases in the middle. The CDR3 is 12 amino acids. The germline gives CDR1 SGHAT, CDR2 FQNNGV. The CDR3 spells CASSPALYEQYF. Written as DNA, the CDR3 is TGTGCCAGCAGCCCCGCTCTGTACGAGCAGTACTTC. Supplemented by reference TRBV11-2 and TRBJ2-7, the full variable domain reads EAGVAQSPRYKIIEKRQSVAFWCNPISGHATLYWYQQILGQGPKLLIQFQNNGVVDDSQLPKDRFSAERLKGVDSTLKIQPAKLEDSAVYLCASSPALYEQYFGPGTRLTVT.

V gene TRBV19 combines with J gene TRBJ1-2; D may be TRBD1 (6 bases). CDR3 length: 13 residues. CDR1 is LNHDA and CDR2 is SQIVND in the germline V gene (reference sequence). Deletions cut 5 bases from V and 5 bases from J, with 12 bases between. The CDR3 here is CASSAGHLYGYTF. In nucleotides, the CDR3 is TGTGCCAGTAGTGCGGGACACCTATATGGCTACACCTTC. Combining the CDR3 with reference TRBV19 and TRBJ1-2 gives the whole variable domain DGGITQSPKYLFRKEGQNVTLSCEQNLNHDAMYWYRQDPGQGLRLIYYSQIVNDFQKGDIAEGYSVSREKKESFPLTVTSAQKNPTAFYLCASSAGHLYGYTFGSGTRLTVV.

J is TRBJ2-7 and V is TRBV7-9, with D possibly TRBD2 on 5 matching bases. Trimming removed 5 bases from V and 2 bases from J, with 10 bases in between. The CDR3 sequence is 13 residues long. Germline CDR1 reads SEHNR; CDR2 reads FQNEAQ (reference sequence). The CDR3 loop is CASSQDWAYEQYF. For the CDR3, the DNA is TGTGCCAGCAGCCAGGACTGGGCCTACGAGCAGTACTTC.

V is TRBV6-5 and J is TRBJ1-1; no firm D call. Germline CDR1 and CDR2: MNHEY and SVGAGI. The CDR3 consists of 14 residues. V was pared by 8 bases and J by 3 bases, with 16 bases between. For the CDR3, the DNA is TGTGCCAGCGGGGAGGACCCTCGGGACACTGAAGCTTTCTTT. It translates to CASGEDPRDTEAFF.

CDR3 loop: CSARLAQETQYF. The DNA of the CDR3 is TGCAGCGCTAGACTAGCGCAAGAGACCCAGTACTTC. The rearrangement uses TRBV29-1 and TRBJ2-5, with 8 bases matching TRBD2. V dropped 7 bases and J dropped 2; count of bases not matched to a gene: 3. This CDR3 contains 12 residues. Germline V gives CDR1 SQVTM, CDR2 ANQGSEA.

The V call is TRBV5-4, the J call TRBJ2-7; no clear D. The CDR3 has 14 amino acids. V lost 3 bases and J lost 1, with 11 bases in between. The germline V gene has CDR1 SGHNT and CDR2 YYREEE (reference sequence). The CDR3 spells CASSSGRRSYEQYF. The CDR3 region has the DNA TGTGCCAGCAGCTCAGGACGGAGATCCTACGAGCAGTACTTC.

The chain joins TRBV19 to TRBJ1-1; 8 nucleotides line up with TRBD1. The V gene end was trimmed by 6 bases and the J gene end by 5 bases; junction bases not matched to a gene: 11. CDR3 length: 15 amino acids. CDR1 is LNHDA, CDR2 SQIVND, per germline (reference sequence). CDR3 region: CASRPSGGERTEAFF. CDR3 coding DNA: TGTGCCAGTAGACCTTCAGGGGGCGAGCGAACTGAAGCTTTCTTT. The variable domain in full, with the rest retrieved from reference TRBV19 and TRBJ1-1, is DGGITQSPKYLFRKEGQNVTLSCEQNLNHDAMYWYRQDPGQGLRLIYYSQIVNDFQKGDIAEGYSVSREKKESFPLTVTSAQKNPTAFYLCASRPSGGERTEAFFGQGTRLTVV.

The V and J genes are TRBV9 and TRBJ2-5; 9 nucleotides agree with TRBD1. Germline V gene sequence: CDR1 SGDLS, CDR2 YYNGEE. The CDR3 totals 16 residues. The V and J ends lost 3 bases and 2 bases, in that order; junction bases with no gene match: 8. For the CDR3, the DNA is TGTGCCAGCAGCGAGGGGGGACAGGGCGTTCAAGAGACCCAGTACTTC. It is translated as CASSEGGQGVQETQYF.

The chain is built from TRBV7-9 and TRBJ2-6; no clear D gene. Trimming left V 2 bases short and J 0 bases short, with 14 bases between. Germline V lookup: CDR1 SEHNR, CDR2 FQNEAQ (reference sequence). CDR3 length: 18 amino acids. The CDR3 reads CASSLNIVSLSGANVLTF. CDR3 nucleotide sequence: TGTGCCAGCAGCTTAAACATTGTTTCACTCTCTGGGGCCAACGTCCTGACTTTC.

This clone was seen a single time. CDR3 sequence (DNA): TGTGCCAGCAGCCCCGGGGGTGACAACCTCTATGGCTACACCTTC. As protein: CASSPGGDNLYGYTF. This chain links TRBV11-3 with TRBJ1-2; possibly TRBD1 for D (5 bases). V was pared by 5 bases and J by 4 bases, with 17 bases between. Germline CDR1 is SGHNT and CDR2 is YENEEA. The CDR3 is 15 amino acids. Filled out from reference TRBV11-3 and TRBJ1-2, the complete variable domain reads EAGVVQSPRYKIIEKKQPVAFWCNPISGHNTLYWYLQNLGQGPELLIRYENEEAVDDSQLPKDRFSAERLKGVDSTLKIQPAELGDSAVYLCASSPGGDNLYGYTFGSGTRLTVV.

The chain is built from TRBV4-2 and TRBJ1-5; 9 bases are shared with TRBD1. This CDR3 contains 18 residues. In germline, CDR1 is LGHNA, CDR2 YNFKEQ. With 0 bases clipped from V and 0 bases from J, the junction kept 6 bases outside the gene matches. The CDR3 DNA reads as TGTGCCAGCAGCCAAGATGTCCGACAGGGGGATAGCAATCAGCCCCAGCATTTT. This codes for CASSQDVRQGDSNQPQHF.